What follows is one T cell receptor (beta chain) and its context. Its antigen is not known. The data were taken from a study of PD-1 blockade in classical Hodgkin lymphoma. Study-level results: Possible causes of repertoire differences, disease activity or prior therapy, remain undefined. Complete responders started with a diversity level that resembled newly diagnosed patients at baseline.

Exposure to brentuximab vedotin varied, and each patient had relapsed following autologous stem cell transplantation. The best responses consisted of complete response, partial response or progressive disease. The method was immunoSEQ multiplex PCR; TCRdb's version includes in-frame clones alone and lacks a portion of them. The sample includes approximately 58,000 clones, roughly 90% of them seen just once. This receptor was identified in a human donor with classical Hodgkin lymphoma. The sequencing used peripheral blood mononuclear cells (PBMCs), collected before the second cycle of nivolumab.

CDR3 sequence (DNA): TGTGCCATCCGAGGGGGGGCGAACACCGGGGAGCTGTTTTTT. Protein product: CAIRGGANTGELFF. The rearrangement uses TRBV10-3 and TRBJ2-2; TRBD2 is a possible D gene (7 bases). V lost 8 bases, J lost 0 bases, and 10 bases lay in between. In germline, CDR1 is ENHRY, CDR2 SYGVKD. The CDR3 is 14 amino acids.